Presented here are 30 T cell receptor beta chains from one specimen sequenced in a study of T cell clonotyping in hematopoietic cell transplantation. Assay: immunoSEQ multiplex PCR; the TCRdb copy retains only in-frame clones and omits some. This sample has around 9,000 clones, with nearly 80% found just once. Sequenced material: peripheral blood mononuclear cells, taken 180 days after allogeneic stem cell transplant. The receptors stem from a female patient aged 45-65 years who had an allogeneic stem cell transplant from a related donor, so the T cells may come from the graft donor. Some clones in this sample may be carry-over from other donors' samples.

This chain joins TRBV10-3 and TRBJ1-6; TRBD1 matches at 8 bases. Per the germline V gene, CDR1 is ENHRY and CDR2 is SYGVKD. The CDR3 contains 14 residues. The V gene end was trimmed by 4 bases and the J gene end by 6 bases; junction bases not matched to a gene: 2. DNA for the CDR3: TGTGCCATCAGTGTGACAGGGGCTAATTCACCCCTCCACTTT. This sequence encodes CAISVTGANSPLHF.

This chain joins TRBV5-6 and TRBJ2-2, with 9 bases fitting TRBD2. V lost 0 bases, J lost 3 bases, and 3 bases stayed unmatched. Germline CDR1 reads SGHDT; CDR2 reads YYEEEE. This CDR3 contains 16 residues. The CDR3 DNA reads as TGTGCCAGCAGCTTGGGGAGCGGGGGGCACACCGGGGAGCTGTTTTTT. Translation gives CASSLGSGGHTGELFF. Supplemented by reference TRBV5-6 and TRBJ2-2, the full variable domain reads DAGVTQSPTHLIKTRGQQVTLRCSPKSGHDTVSWYQQALGQGPQFIFQYYEEEERQRGNFPDRFSGHQFPNYSSELNVNALLLGDSALYLCASSLGSGGHTGELFFGEGSRLTVL.

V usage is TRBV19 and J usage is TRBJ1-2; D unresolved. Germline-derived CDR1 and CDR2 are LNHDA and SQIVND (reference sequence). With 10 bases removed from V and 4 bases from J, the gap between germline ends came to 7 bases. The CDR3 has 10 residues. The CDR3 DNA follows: TGTGCCACTGAGGCCTATGGCTACACCTTC. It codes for CATEAYGYTF.

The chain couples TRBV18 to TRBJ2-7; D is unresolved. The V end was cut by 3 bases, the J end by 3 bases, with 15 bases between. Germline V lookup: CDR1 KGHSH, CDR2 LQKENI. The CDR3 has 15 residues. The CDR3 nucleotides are TGTGCCAGCTCACCTTGGGCGCAGAGCCTCTACGAGCAGTACTTC. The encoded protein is CASSPWAQSLYEQYF.

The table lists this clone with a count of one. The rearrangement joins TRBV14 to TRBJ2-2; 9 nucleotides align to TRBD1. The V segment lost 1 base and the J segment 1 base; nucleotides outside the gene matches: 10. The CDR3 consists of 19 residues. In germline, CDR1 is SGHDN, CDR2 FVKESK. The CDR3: CASSQAGDRALVNTGELFF. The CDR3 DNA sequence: TGTGCCAGCAGCCAAGCTGGGGACAGGGCATTGGTGAACACCGGGGAGCTGTTTTTT.

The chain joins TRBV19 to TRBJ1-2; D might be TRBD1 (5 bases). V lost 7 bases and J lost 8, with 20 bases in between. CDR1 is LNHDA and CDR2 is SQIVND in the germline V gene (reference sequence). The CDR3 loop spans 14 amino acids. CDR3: CASNGGNSFGGYTF. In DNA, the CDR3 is TGTGCCAGTAACGGGGGTAACTCTTTCGGCGGCTACACCTTC.

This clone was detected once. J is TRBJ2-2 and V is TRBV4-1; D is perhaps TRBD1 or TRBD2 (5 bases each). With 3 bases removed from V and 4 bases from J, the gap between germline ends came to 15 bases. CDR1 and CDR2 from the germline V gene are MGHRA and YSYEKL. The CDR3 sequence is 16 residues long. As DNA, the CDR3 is TGCGCCAGCAGCCAGGACTTAGACAGATCCACCGGGGAGCTGTTTTTT. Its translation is CASSQDLDRSTGELFF.

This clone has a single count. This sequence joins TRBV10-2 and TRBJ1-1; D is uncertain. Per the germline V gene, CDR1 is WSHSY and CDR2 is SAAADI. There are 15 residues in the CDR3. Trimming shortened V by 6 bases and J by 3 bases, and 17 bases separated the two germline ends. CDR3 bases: TGCGCCAGCAGGGAGCCAGTCAGCGGTTACACTGAAGCTTTCTTT. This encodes CASREPVSGYTEAFF.

Here the CDR3 reads CASSLDGGGLEGYTF. The CDR3 bases are TGTGCCAGCAGCTTAGATGGAGGGGGGCTTGAAGGCTACACCTTC. The chain employs TRBV7-9 and TRBJ1-2, with TRBD1 as a possible D gene (6 bases). The CDR3 sequence is 15 residues long. Germline V gene lookup returns CDR1 SEHNR and CDR2 FQNEAQ (reference sequence). Trimming took off 1 base at V and 8 bases at J, with 17 bases between the two ends.

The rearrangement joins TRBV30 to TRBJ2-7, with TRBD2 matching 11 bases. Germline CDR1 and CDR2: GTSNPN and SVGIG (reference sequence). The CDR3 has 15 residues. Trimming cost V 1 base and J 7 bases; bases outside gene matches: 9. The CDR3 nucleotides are TGTGCCTGGAGTGAATCGGTAGCGGGGGGGTATGAGCAGTACTTC. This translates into CAWSESVAGGYEQYF.

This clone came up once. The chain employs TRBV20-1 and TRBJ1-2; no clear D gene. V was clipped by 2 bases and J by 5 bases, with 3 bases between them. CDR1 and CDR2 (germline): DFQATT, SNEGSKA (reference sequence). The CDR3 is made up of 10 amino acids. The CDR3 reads CSARSYGYTF. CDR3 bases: TGCAGTGCTAGATCATATGGCTACACCTTC.

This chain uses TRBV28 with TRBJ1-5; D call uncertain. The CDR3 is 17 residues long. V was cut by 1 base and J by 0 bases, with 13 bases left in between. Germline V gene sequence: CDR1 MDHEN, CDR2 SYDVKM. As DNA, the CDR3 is TGTGCCAGCAGTTTATTGGGTTACAGCGATAGCAATCAGCCCCAGCATTTT. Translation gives CASSLLGYSDSNQPQHF.

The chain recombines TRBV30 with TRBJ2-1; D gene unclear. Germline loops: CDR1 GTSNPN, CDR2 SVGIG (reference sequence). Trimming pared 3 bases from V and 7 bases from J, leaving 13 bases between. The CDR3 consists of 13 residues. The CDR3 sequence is CAWRRQVVNEQFF. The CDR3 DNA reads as TGTGCCTGGAGACGCCAGGTGGTGAATGAGCAGTTCTTC.

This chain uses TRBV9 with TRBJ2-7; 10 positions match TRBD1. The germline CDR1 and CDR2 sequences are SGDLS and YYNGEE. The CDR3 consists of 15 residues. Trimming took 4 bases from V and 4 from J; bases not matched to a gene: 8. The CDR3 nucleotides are TGTGCCAGCAGCACCCAGGACAGGGGGATTTACGAGCAGTACTTC. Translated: CASSTQDRGIYEQYF.

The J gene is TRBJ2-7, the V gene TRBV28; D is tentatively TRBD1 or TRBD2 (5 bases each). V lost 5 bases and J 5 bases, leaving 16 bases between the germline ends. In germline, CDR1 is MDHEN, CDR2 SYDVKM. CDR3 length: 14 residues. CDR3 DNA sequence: TGTGCCAGCAGTGGCCCTGGGGGAAGGAACGAGCAGTACTTC. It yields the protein CASSGPGGRNEQYF.

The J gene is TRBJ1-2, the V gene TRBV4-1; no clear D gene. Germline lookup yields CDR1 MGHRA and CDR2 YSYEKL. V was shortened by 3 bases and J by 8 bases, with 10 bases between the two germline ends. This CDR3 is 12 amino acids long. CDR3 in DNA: TGCGCCAGCAGCCACATGGGGAGCGGCTACACCTTC. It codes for CASSHMGSGYTF.

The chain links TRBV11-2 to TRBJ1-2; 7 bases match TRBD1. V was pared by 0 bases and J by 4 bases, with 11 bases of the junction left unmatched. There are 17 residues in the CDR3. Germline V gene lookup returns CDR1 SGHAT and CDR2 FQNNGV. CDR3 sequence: CASSLDRGDSPFYGYTF. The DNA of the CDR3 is TGTGCCAGCAGCTTAGATCGAGGGGACAGCCCTTTCTATGGCTACACCTTC.

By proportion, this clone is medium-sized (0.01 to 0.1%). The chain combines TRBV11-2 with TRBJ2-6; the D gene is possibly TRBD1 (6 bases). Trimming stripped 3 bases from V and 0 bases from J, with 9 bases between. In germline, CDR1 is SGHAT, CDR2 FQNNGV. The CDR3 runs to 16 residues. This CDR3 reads CASSLTGNSGANVLTF. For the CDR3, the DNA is TGTGCCAGCAGCTTGACAGGAAACTCTGGGGCCAACGTCCTGACTTTC. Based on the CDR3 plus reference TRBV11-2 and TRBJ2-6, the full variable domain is EAGVAQSPRYKIIEKRQSVAFWCNPISGHATLYWYQQILGQGPKLLIQFQNNGVVDDSQLPKDRFSAERLKGVDSTLKIQPAKLEDSAVYLCASSLTGNSGANVLTFGAGSRLTVL.

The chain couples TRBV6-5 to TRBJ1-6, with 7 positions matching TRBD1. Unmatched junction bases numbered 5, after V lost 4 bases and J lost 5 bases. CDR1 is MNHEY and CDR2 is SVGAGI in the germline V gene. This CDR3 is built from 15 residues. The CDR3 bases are TGTGCCAGCAGTTTGGGACAGCCAGATAATTCACCCCTCCACTTT. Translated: CASSLGQPDNSPLHF.

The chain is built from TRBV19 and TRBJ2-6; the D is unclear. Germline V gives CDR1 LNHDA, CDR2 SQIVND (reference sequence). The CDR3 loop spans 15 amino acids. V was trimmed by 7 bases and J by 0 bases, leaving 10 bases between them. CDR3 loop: CASMSGVSGANVLTF. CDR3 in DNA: TGTGCCAGTATGTCAGGTGTCTCTGGGGCCAACGTCCTGACTTTC. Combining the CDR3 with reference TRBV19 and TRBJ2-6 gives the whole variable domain DGGITQSPKYLFRKEGQNVTLSCEQNLNHDAMYWYRQDPGQGLRLIYYSQIVNDFQKGDIAEGYSVSREKKESFPLTVTSAQKNPTAFYLCASMSGVSGANVLTFGAGSRLTVL.

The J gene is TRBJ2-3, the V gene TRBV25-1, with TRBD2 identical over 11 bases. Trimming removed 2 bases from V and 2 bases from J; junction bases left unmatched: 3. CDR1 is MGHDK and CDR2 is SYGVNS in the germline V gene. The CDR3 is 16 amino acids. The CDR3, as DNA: TGTGCCAGCAGTGAAGGACTAGCGGGCTCCACAGATACGCAGTATTTT. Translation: CASSEGLAGSTDTQYF.

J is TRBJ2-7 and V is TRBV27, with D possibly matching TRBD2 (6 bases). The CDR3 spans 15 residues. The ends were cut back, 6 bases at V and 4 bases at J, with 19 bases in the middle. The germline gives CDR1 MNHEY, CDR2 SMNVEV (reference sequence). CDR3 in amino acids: CASSPGGTPFYEQYF. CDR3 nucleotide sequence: TGTGCCAGCAGCCCCGGAGGGACGCCTTTTTACGAGCAGTACTTC.

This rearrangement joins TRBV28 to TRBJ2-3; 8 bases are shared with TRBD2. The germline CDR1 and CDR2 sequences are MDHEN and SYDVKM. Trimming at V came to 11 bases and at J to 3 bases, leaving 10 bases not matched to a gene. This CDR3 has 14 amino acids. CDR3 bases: TGTGCCGGTACTACTAGCGGCGGAACAGATACGCAGTATTTT. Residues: CAGTTSGGTDTQYF.

The CDR3 bases are TGTGCCAGCAGCTCGAGAGTAGCGGGGGCCCGCGGGTCAGATACGCAGTATTTT. Its protein is CASSSRVAGARGSDTQYF. V usage is TRBV7-8 and J usage is TRBJ2-3, with 9 bases identical to TRBD2. Germline CDR1 is SGHVS and CDR2 is FQNEAQ. The CDR3 covers 18 residues. J lost 4 bases, V lost 4 bases, and 15 bases had no gene match.

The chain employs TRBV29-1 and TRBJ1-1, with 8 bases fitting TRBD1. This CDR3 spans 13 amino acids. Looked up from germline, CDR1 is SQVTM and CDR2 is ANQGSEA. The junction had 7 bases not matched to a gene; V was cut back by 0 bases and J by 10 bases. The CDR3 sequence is CSVEDRGQGRAFF. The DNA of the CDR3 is TGCAGCGTTGAAGATCGAGGACAGGGAAGAGCTTTCTTT.

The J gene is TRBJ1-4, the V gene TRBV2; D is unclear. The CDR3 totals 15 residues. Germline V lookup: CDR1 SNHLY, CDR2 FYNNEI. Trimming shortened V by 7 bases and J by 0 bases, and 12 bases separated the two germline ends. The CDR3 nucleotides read TGTGCCAGCAACGAGCAGACCGCAACTAATGAAAAACTGTTTTTT. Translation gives CASNEQTATNEKLFF.

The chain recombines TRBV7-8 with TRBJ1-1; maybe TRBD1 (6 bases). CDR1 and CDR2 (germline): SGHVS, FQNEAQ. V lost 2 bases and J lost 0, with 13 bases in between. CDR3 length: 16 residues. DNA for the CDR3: TGTGCCAGCAGCTTAATGGGGGCAGGGATGAACACTGAAGCTTTCTTT. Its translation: CASSLMGAGMNTEAFF.

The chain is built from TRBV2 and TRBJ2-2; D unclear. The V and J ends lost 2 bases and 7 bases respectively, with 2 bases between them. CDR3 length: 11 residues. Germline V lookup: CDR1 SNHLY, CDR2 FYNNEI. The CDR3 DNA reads TGTGCCAGCAGTGAATACGGGGAGCTGTTTTTT. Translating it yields CASSEYGELFF.

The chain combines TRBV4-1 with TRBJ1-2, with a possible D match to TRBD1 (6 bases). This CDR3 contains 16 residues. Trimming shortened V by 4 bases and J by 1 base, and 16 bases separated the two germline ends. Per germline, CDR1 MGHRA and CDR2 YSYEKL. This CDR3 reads CASSPQPGGFNYGYTF. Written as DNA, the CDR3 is TGCGCCAGCAGCCCCCAACCTGGGGGCTTTAACTATGGCTACACCTTC.

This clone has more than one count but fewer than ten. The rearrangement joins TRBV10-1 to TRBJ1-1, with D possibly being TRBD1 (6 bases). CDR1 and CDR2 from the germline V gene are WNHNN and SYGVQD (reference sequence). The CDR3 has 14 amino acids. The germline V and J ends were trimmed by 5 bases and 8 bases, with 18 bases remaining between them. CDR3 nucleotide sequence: TGCGCCAGCAGTCGGACAGATTCTTACTTGGAAGCTTTCTTT. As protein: CASSRTDSYLEAFF.